Listed here are 13 T cell receptor beta chains from one sample, sequenced in a study of cytomegalovirus exposure and HLA in healthy donors. The PCR employed 60 Vbeta primers together with 13 Jbeta primers. TCRdb's table, derived via immunoSEQ multiplex PCR, lists solely in-frame clones and lacks some. The sample consists of 110,000 or so clones, about 8.6% of them appearing once. The source material was PBMCs. These receptor sequences come from a middle-aged woman in good health and CMV-seropositive.

This clone was seen a few times. The chain links TRBV2 to TRBJ2-3; maybe TRBD2 (7 bases). Germline V CDR1 and CDR2: SNHLY, FYNNEI. The CDR3 has 15 amino acids. Trimming stripped 6 bases from V and 4 bases from J, with 17 bases between. The chain's CDR3 is CASSLWQGRADTQYF. The DNA for the CDR3 is TGTGCCAGCAGCCTATGGCAGGGGAGGGCAGATACGCAGTATTTT.

CDR3 in amino acids: CSVEDLETAGDEQYF. The CDR3, as DNA: TGCAGCGTTGAAGATCTGGAGACAGCAGGGGACGAGCAGTACTTC. This chain joins TRBV29-1 and TRBJ2-7, with D possibly being TRBD1 (6 bases). This CDR3 is 15 amino acids long. Deletions cut 0 bases from V and 5 bases from J, with 17 bases between. The V gene's germline CDR1 is SQVTM and CDR2 ANQGSEA.

The chain joins TRBV9 to TRBJ2-2; 7 positions match TRBD2. Germline CDR1 and CDR2: SGDLS and YYNGEE. V shed 4 bases, J shed 6 bases, and the junction held 0 bases outside the gene matches. This CDR3 is built from 12 residues. This CDR3 reads CASSRGAGELFF. In nucleotides, the CDR3 is TGTGCCAGCAGCCGGGGGGCCGGGGAGCTGTTTTTT.

The chain uses TRBV30 and TRBJ1-5; maybe TRBD1 (5 bases). Germline CDR1 and CDR2: GTSNPN and SVGIG (reference sequence). The CDR3 covers 12 residues. Trimming stripped 1 base from V and 5 bases from J, with 6 bases between. The CDR3, as DNA: TGTGCCTGGAGTGCAGGGTATCAGCCCCAGCATTTT. It is translated as CAWSAGYQPQHF.

The J gene is TRBJ1-2, the V gene TRBV15; D might be TRBD1 (6 bases). Germline V gives CDR1 LNHNV, CDR2 YYDKDF (reference sequence). The V end was cut by 6 bases, the J end by 2 bases, with 10 bases between. The CDR3 contains 13 residues. The CDR3 protein is CATREGGNYGYTF. As DNA, the CDR3 is TGTGCCACCAGGGAGGGGGGGAACTATGGCTACACCTTC.

This clone was observed a handful of times. The V gene is TRBV7-9, the J gene TRBJ1-4; TRBD1 matches at 7 bases. CDR1 and CDR2 (germline): SEHNR, FQNEAQ (reference sequence). There are 15 residues in the CDR3. After removal of 5 bases from V and 3 bases from J, the junction contained 6 bases not matched to a gene. The CDR3 region has the DNA TGTGCCAGCAGCAAGGACAGGCAGGCTAATGAAAAACTGTTTTTT. It is translated as CASSKDRQANEKLFF.

This clone came up a few times. The chain recombines TRBV5-8 with TRBJ2-7; possibly TRBD2 for D (5 bases). In germline, CDR1 is SGHTS, CDR2 YDEGEE. The CDR3 is 15 amino acids. Trimming took 1 base from V and 1 from J, leaving 12 bases between them. The CDR3, as DNA: TGTGCCAGCAGCTTGACTCCTAGCCGATCCTACGAGCAGTACTTC. Residues: CASSLTPSRSYEQYF.

Worth noting for this clone: This CDR3 is also generated by other DNA sequences in the sample. CDR3 in amino acids: CASSLGQGDQPQHF. Written as DNA, the CDR3 is TGCGCCAGCAGCTTGGGACAGGGCGATCAGCCCCAGCATTTT. The chain uses TRBV5-1 and TRBJ1-5; 7 bases match TRBD1. The CDR3 is 14 amino acids. The J segment lost 5 bases and the V segment lost 0 bases, leaving 2 bases of the junction unmatched. CDR1 is SGHRS and CDR2 is YFSETQ in the germline V gene.

V and J are TRBV4-1 and TRBJ2-2; possible D gene TRBD1, 5 bases. The V and J ends lost 4 bases and 5 bases respectively, with 17 bases between them. This CDR3 region has 16 residues. The germline V gene has CDR1 MGHRA and CDR2 YSYEKL. The CDR3 spells CASSRLSTGRTGELFF. For the CDR3, the DNA is TGCGCCAGCAGCCGTCTATCTACAGGACGAACCGGGGAGCTGTTTTTT.

The gene calls are TRBV18 and TRBJ1-1; 9 bases match TRBD1. The trim removed 5 bases at V and 5 bases at J, leaving 15 bases unmatched. This CDR3 region has 17 residues. Looked up from germline, CDR1 is KGHSH and CDR2 is LQKENI. The CDR3 loop is CASSSNVPTGGFTEAFF. The CDR3 coding sequence is TGTGCCAGCTCATCAAACGTCCCGACAGGGGGTTTTACTGAAGCTTTCTTT.

This clone was counted only a few times. V gene TRBV7-9 combines with J gene TRBJ2-3; 7 nucleotides agree with TRBD2. CDR1 is SEHNR, CDR2 FQNEAQ, per germline (reference sequence). V shed 1 base, J shed 5 bases, and the junction held 9 bases outside the gene matches. The CDR3 consists of 16 residues. The CDR3 sequence is CASSLDMSGVVDTQYF. CDR3 nucleotide sequence: TGTGCCAGCAGCTTAGATATGAGCGGGGTGGTAGATACGCAGTATTTT.

This clone was observed a handful of times. The rearrangement links TRBV4-1 to TRBJ2-5; 9 nucleotides line up with TRBD2. The trim removed 4 bases at V and 2 bases at J, leaving 8 bases unmatched. CDR3 length: 16 amino acids. Germline V gives CDR1 MGHRA, CDR2 YSYEKL. CDR3 region: CASSPRFSGGQETQYF. The CDR3 nucleotides are TGCGCCAGCAGCCCTAGATTTAGCGGGGGACAAGAGACCCAGTACTTC.

This clone has a handful of counts. This rearrangement joins TRBV28 to TRBJ1-2; possible D gene TRBD1, 5 bases. In germline, CDR1 is MDHEN, CDR2 SYDVKM. Trimming left V 7 bases short and J 0 bases short, with 12 bases between. This CDR3 is built from 14 residues. The CDR3 protein is CASTSGPSNYGYTF. In DNA form, the CDR3 reads TGTGCCAGCACCTCAGGGCCCTCTAACTATGGCTACACCTTC.